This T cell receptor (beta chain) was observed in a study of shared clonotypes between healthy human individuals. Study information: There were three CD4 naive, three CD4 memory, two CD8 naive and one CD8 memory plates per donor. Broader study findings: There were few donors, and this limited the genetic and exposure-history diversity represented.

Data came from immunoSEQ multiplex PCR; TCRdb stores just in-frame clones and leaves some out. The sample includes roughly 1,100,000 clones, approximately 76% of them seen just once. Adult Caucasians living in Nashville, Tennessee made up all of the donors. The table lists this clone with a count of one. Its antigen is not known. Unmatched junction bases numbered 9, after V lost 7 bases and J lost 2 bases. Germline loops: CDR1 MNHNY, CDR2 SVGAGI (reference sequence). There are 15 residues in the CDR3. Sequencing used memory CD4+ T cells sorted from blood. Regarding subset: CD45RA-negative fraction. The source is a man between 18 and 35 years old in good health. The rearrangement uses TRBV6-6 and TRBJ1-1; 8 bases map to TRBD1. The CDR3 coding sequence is TGTGCCAGCACGTATTGGGGACAGGACAACACTGAAGCTTTCTTT. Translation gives CASTYWGQDNTEAFF.